This entry concerns a single TCR beta chain. This sample is part of a study of blood T cell repertoires in COVID-19. Whole-study context: Collection of acute and convalescent COVID-19 samples took place in the United States, Italy and Spain. From T cells, B-cell-depleted T cells, or PBMCs came the material, which was cDNA or gDNA.

Authors' data handling: Estimated nucleated cell counts came from reference gene primer amplification. Profiling relied on immunoSEQ multiplex PCR, and the TCRdb table lists in-frame clones only, not all of them. V and J calls and clone size follow that table, whereas D and trimming were derived from the DNA. The data contain about 300,000 clones, about 87% of them singletons. Sequencing used peripheral blood. The sequence was obtained from a man between 70 and 80 years old with acute or convalescent COVID-19.

CDR3 loop: CASSPRVGQGGGNTIYF. The CDR3 nucleotides read TGTGCCAGCAGCCCCCGGGTAGGACAGGGAGGTGGAAACACCATATATTTT. The V gene is TRBV3-1 (or the pseudogene TRBV3-2), the J gene TRBJ1-3, with 8 bases matching TRBD1. Germline V lookup: CDR1 LGHDT, CDR2 YNNKEL (reference sequence). V lost 4 bases and J lost 3; bases outside the gene matches: 11. The CDR3 is 17 amino acids.